This T cell receptor (beta chain) was found in a study of cytomegalovirus exposure and HLA in healthy donors. Whole-study findings and limits: Researchers had no immune exposure information except CMV serostatus available.

The germline gives CDR1 SGDLS, CDR2 YYNGEE. V was clipped by 7 bases and J by 0 bases; unmatched bases: 3. This CDR3 region has 14 residues. This PCR relied on a set of 60 Vbeta primers and 13 Jbeta primers. The repertoire was sequenced with immunoSEQ multiplex PCR; TCRdb's copy has only in-frame clones and lacks some. The data contain approximately 160,000 clones, approximately 82% of them singletons. The sample holds one count of this clone. Its antigen is undetermined. Source material: PBMCs. This chain connects TRBV9 to TRBJ2-2; 7 bases are shared with TRBD2. This receptor was identified in a male donor in good health and CMV-seronegative. The CDR3 DNA reads as TGTGCCAGCGGGGGGGTTGCGAACACCGGGGAGCTGTTTTTT. It is translated as CASGGVANTGELFF.